This T cell receptor beta chain was sequenced during a study of OX40 agonist ivuxolimab in advanced cancers. Study at large: Earlier treatment with anti-PD-1, anti-PD-L1 or anti-CTLA-4 was permitted, and around 43% had received some.

This CDR3 contains 15 residues. CDR1 is KGHSH and CDR2 is LQKENI in the germline V gene. The ends were cut back, 6 bases at V and 1 base at J, with 16 bases in the middle. The repertoire was sequenced with immunoSEQ multiplex PCR; TCRdb's copy has only in-frame clones and lacks some. Of approximately 52,000 clones in the sample, over 80% were seen once. Findings and caveats of the study: Relative to CD4+, CD8+ T cells held more expanded clones on average. The CD4+ and CD8+ T cells in the blood had expanded clonally by week 6 at 0.1 to 3.0 mg/kg.

Notes on this clone: Antigen unknown.

The cohort excluded patients with autoimmune disease history or systemic immunosuppression. The TCR originated in an adult with an advanced solid tumor such as melanoma, head and neck, liver or kidney cancer. The V gene is TRBV18, the J gene TRBJ2-7; a weak D match, TRBD2 (5 bases). Here the sequenced sample was CD4+ or CD8+ T cells sorted from blood, taken in a trial of the OX40 agonist ivuxolimab. CDR3 sequence (DNA): TGTGCCAGCTCTCTTGCCCCAGCGGCATCCTACGAGCAGTACTTC. Translating gives CASSLAPAASYEQYF. The full variable domain, completed using reference TRBV18 and TRBJ2-7, is NAGVMQNPRHLVRRRGQEARLRCSPMKGHSHVYWYRQLPEEGLKFMVYLQKENIIDESGMPKERFSAEFPKEGPSILRIQQVVRGDSAAYFCASSLAPAASYEQYFGPGTRLTVT.